The 30 T cell receptor beta chains presented below share a single source sample, sequenced in a study of vaccination effects on CD4 cells after COVID-19. Measured with immunoSEQ multiplex PCR; TCRdb has only the in-frame clones, and not every one. The sample holds 30,000 to 35,000 clones, around 73% seen once. The ViraFEST assay expanded antigen-specific CD4+ T cells with viral peptide pools before sequencing. Subsequent to a culture period of 10 to 11 days, CD4+ T cells were isolated. Absence of prior SARS-CoV-2 infection characterized the vaccine recipients, who showed negative nucleocapsid antibodies. Antigens for these TCRs are unknown. Sequenced here: CD4+ T cells from PBMCs cultured with HCoV-OC43 spike peptides, sampled before COVID-19 vaccination. Sample subset: HCoV-OC43 spike overlapping peptide pool stimulation. The receptors come from a human donor who received a COVID-19 vaccine.

The sample holds one count of this clone. The V call is TRBV27, the J call TRBJ1-6; possible D gene TRBD1, 6 bases. The CDR3 contains 16 residues. V gave up 2 bases and J gave up 7 bases, with 15 bases separating them. CDR1 is MNHEY, CDR2 SMNVEV, per germline (reference sequence). The CDR3 here is CASSLGGGLGNSPLHF. CDR3 coding DNA: TGTGCCAGCAGTTTAGGAGGGGGGTTGGGGAATTCACCCCTCCACTTT.

The chain has TRBV3-1 (or the pseudogene TRBV3-2) and TRBJ2-3; D is unclear. From germline, CDR1 is LGHDT and CDR2 YNNKEL (reference sequence). CDR3 length equals 17 residues. Trimming stripped 2 bases from V and 0 bases from J, with 15 bases between. CDR3 region: CASSQPFSSLSTDTQYF. The CDR3 region has the DNA TGTGCCAGCAGCCAACCTTTTAGCTCTCTTAGCACAGATACGCAGTATTTT.

CDR3 protein: CASSQEISYNQPQHF. Written as DNA, the CDR3 is TGCGCCAGCAGCCAAGAGATTAGCTATAATCAGCCCCAGCATTTT. The rearrangement links TRBV4-3 to TRBJ1-5; D remains unclear. The CDR3 length is 15 residues. Trimming removed 0 bases from V and 4 bases from J, with 10 bases in between. The germline gives CDR1 LGHNA, CDR2 YSLEER.

The genes are TRBV3-1 (or the pseudogene TRBV3-2) and TRBJ2-2; D remains ambiguous. V lost 2 bases to trimming and J lost 2 bases, with 12 bases between them. The CDR3 runs to 16 residues. CDR1 is LGHDT, CDR2 YNNKEL, per germline (reference sequence). CDR3 residues: CASSQMSGPNTGELFF. The CDR3 DNA reads TGTGCCAGCAGCCAAATGTCCGGCCCCAACACCGGGGAGCTGTTTTTT.

The chain couples TRBV10-3 to TRBJ1-1; D is undetermined. This CDR3 is built from 13 residues. The V gene lost 7 bases and the J gene lost 1 base, with 10 bases spanning the gap. Germline CDR1 is ENHRY and CDR2 is SYGVKD. CDR3 in amino acids: CAITPHENTEAFF. The CDR3, as DNA: TGTGCCATCACCCCACATGAGAACACTGAAGCTTTCTTT.

This clone was observed a few times. The chain couples TRBV2 to TRBJ1-2; D is ambiguous. Germline V CDR1 and CDR2: SNHLY, FYNNEI. The CDR3 is 12 amino acids. Trimming pared 7 bases from V and 4 bases from J, leaving 10 bases between. The CDR3 reads CASTGTRYGYTF. For the CDR3, the DNA is TGTGCCAGCACTGGCACCCGCTATGGCTACACCTTC.

A few counts support this clone. V and J are TRBV7-8 and TRBJ1-3; tentative D call: TRBD1 (6 bases). CDR3 size: 17 residues. The germline V gene has CDR1 SGHVS and CDR2 FQNEAQ. V was cut by 0 bases and J by 0 bases, with 12 bases left in between. The CDR3 DNA reads as TGTGCCAGCAGCTTAGCGCGGACAGTCCTCTCTGGAAACACCATATATTTT. This translates into CASSLARTVLSGNTIYF.

This clone was seen a few times. The V and J genes are TRBV4-2 and TRBJ2-7, with D possibly matching TRBD1 (7 bases). The CDR3 length is 13 residues. V shed 4 bases and J shed 8 bases, with 15 bases lying between them. Germline V gene data show CDR1 as LGHNA and CDR2 as YNFKEQ. The CDR3, as DNA: TGTGCCAGCAGCCCCCGACAGGGAGGTCAGCAGTACTTC. It yields the protein CASSPRQGGQQYF.

The chain has TRBV6-6 and TRBJ1-5; D is uncertain. The germline gives CDR1 MNHNY, CDR2 SVGAGI (reference sequence). The CDR3 is made up of 13 amino acids. The V end was cut by 11 bases, the J end by 2 bases, with 13 bases between. CDR3 sequence (DNA): TGTGCCGGTGGGGTGAGGGGCAATCAGCCCCAGCATTTT. Protein product: CAGGVRGNQPQHF.

The V and J genes are TRBV7-9 and TRBJ2-7; 8 bases line up with TRBD2. V lost 5 bases and J lost 8; bases outside the gene matches: 14. This CDR3 has 15 amino acids. CDR1 SEHNR and CDR2 FQNEAQ come from the germline V gene (reference sequence). For the CDR3, the DNA is TGTGCCAGCAGCCAAACGGGGGGGCCCTACGTGAAGCAGTACTTC. Translating it yields CASSQTGGPYVKQYF.

CDR3 protein: CASSQGTGYEQYF. The DNA of the CDR3 is TGTGCCAGCAGCCAAGGTACAGGCTACGAGCAGTACTTC. The chain couples TRBV3-1 (or the pseudogene TRBV3-2) to TRBJ2-7; a possible D gene is TRBD1 (5 bases). The CDR3 has 13 amino acids. CDR1 and CDR2 (germline): LGHDT, YNNKEL (reference sequence). Trimming took off 1 base at V and 3 bases at J, with 7 bases between the two ends.

This clone was counted once. The chain employs TRBV6-5 and TRBJ2-7; TRBD1 agrees at 9 bases. The CDR3 has 12 residues. V gave up 6 bases and J gave up 7 bases; unmatched junction bases: 4. Germline CDR1 MNHEY, CDR2 SVGAGI. CDR3 DNA: TGTGCCAGCAGACAGGGGGCGGGGGAGCAGTACTTC. This translates into CASRQGAGEQYF.

This clone has more than one count but fewer than ten. The rearrangement uses TRBV7-8 and TRBJ2-1; the D gene is possibly TRBD2 (5 bases). The V and J ends lost 5 bases and 8 bases respectively, with 13 bases between them. The CDR3 length is 13 residues. Germline V gene sequence: CDR1 SGHVS, CDR2 FQNEAQ. The CDR3 DNA reads TGTGCCAGCAGCCCCCCCCGGGAAGATGAGCAGTTCTTC. Protein: CASSPPREDEQFF.

The chain joins TRBV27 to TRBJ1-2; 7 nucleotides align to TRBD1. Looked up from germline, CDR1 is MNHEY and CDR2 is SMNVEV (reference sequence). This CDR3 comprises 14 residues. With V trimmed by 4 bases and J by 2 bases, 4 bases remained unmatched. The CDR3 DNA reads TGTGCCAGCAGTTCCCGACAGGGAAACTATGGCTACACCTTC. It encodes CASSSRQGNYGYTF.

The rearrangement uses TRBV7-9 and TRBJ2-2; D may correspond to TRBD1 or TRBD2 (5 bases each). Germline V gives CDR1 SEHNR, CDR2 FQNEAQ (reference sequence). There are 16 residues in the CDR3. The V end was cut by 10 bases, the J end by 0 bases, with 18 bases between. DNA of the CDR3: TGTGCCACCTCCCGTCGAGGGGCCTCGAACACCGGGGAGCTGTTTTTT. This sequence encodes CATSRRGASNTGELFF. The variable domain in full, with the rest retrieved from reference TRBV7-9 and TRBJ2-2, is DTGVSQNPRHKITKRGQNVTFRCDPISEHNRLYWYRQTLGQGPEFLTYFQNEAQLEKSRLLSDRFSAERPKGSFSTLEIQRTEQGDSAMYLCATSRRGASNTGELFFGEGSRLTVL.

The chain links TRBV5-1 to TRBJ2-7, with D perhaps TRBD1 (5 bases). V lost 7 bases and J 0 bases, leaving 8 bases between the germline ends. Germline V gene data show CDR1 as SGHRS and CDR2 as YFSETQ. This CDR3 comprises 12 residues. In DNA form, the CDR3 reads TGCGCCAGCTCCAGGGACTCCTACGAGCAGTACTTC. It specifies CASSRDSYEQYF.

This clone was picked up a small number of times. The J gene is TRBJ1-1, the V gene TRBV28, with D possibly being TRBD1 (6 bases). Trimming removed 6 bases at V and 8 bases at J, with 13 bases between. The V gene's germline CDR1 is MDHEN and CDR2 SYDVKM. The CDR3 contains 12 residues. Here the CDR3 reads CASSAIGTEAFF. In DNA, the CDR3 is TGTGCCAGCAGCGCAATCGGGACAGAAGCTTTCTTT.

The V call is TRBV4-3, the J call TRBJ2-7, with 8 bases identical to TRBD2. V dropped 3 bases and J dropped 0; count of bases not matched to a gene: 7. The CDR3 is made up of 16 amino acids. Looked up from germline, CDR1 is LGHNA and CDR2 is YSLEER. Here the CDR3 DNA reads TGCGCCAGCAGCCACACCGGGGGGGCTTTCTCCTACGAGCAGTACTTC. Its translation: CASSHTGGAFSYEQYF.

The chain has TRBV27 and TRBJ2-5; no definite D call. CDR1 is MNHEY and CDR2 is SMNVEV in the germline V gene (reference sequence). Trimming removed 0 bases from V and 4 bases from J, with 0 bases in between. The CDR3 has 11 residues. CDR3 amino acids: CASSLSETQYF. The CDR3 coding sequence is TGTGCCAGCAGTTTATCAGAGACCCAGTACTTC.

This chain uses TRBV4-2 with TRBJ1-2; TRBD1 might be the D (6 bases). Germline CDR1 and CDR2: LGHNA and YNFKEQ. The CDR3 totals 13 residues. The germline V and J ends were trimmed by 2 bases and 12 bases, with 16 bases remaining between them. Written as DNA, the CDR3 is TGTGCCAGCAGCCAATTCAGCGAGGGGGGTAACACCTTC. It specifies CASSQFSEGGNTF.

The rearrangement joins TRBV5-4 to TRBJ1-1, with D unresolved. The CDR3 has 13 residues. Germline values: CDR1 SGHNT, CDR2 YYREEE (reference sequence). V was trimmed by 0 bases and J by 0 bases, leaving 3 bases between them. CDR3 amino acids: CASSLDMNTEAFF. The CDR3 nucleotides are TGTGCCAGCAGCTTGGATATGAACACTGAAGCTTTCTTT.

The J gene is TRBJ1-1, the V gene TRBV5-6; a possible D gene is TRBD1 (6 bases). The CDR3 sequence is 13 residues long. Trimming stripped 1 base from V and 6 bases from J, with 10 bases between. Germline CDR1 and CDR2: SGHDT and YYEEEE. CDR3: CASSLRGGSEAFF. CDR3 bases: TGTGCCAGCAGCTTGCGAGGGGGTTCTGAAGCTTTCTTT.

V gene TRBV5-1 combines with J gene TRBJ2-3; D perhaps matches TRBD1 (6 bases). Germline V gene data show CDR1 as SGHRS and CDR2 as YFSETQ. The CDR3 covers 16 residues. V was pared by 3 bases and J by 1 base, with 15 bases between. This CDR3 is CASSSSGAPGTDTQYF. The DNA for the CDR3 is TGCGCCAGCAGCTCCTCAGGGGCGCCGGGCACAGATACGCAGTATTTT. Variable domain in full (rest from reference TRBV5-1 and TRBJ2-3): KAGVTQTPRYLIKTRGQQVTLSCSPISGHRSVSWYQQTPGQGLQFLFEYFSETQRNKGNFPGRFSGRQFSNSRSEMNVSTLELGDSALYLCASSSSGAPGTDTQYFGPGTRLTVL.

This chain joins TRBV6-5 and TRBJ1-3; D is perhaps TRBD1 (5 bases). Trimming removed 0 bases at V and 4 bases at J, with 13 bases between. The germline V gene encodes CDR1 MNHEY and CDR2 SVGAGI. The length of the CDR3 is 16 residues. In DNA form, the CDR3 reads TGTGCCAGCAGTTACTCTCTCCGGGGGACGGGAAACACCATATATTTT. It specifies CASSYSLRGTGNTIYF.

The V gene is TRBV5-4, the J gene TRBJ2-7; D perhaps matches TRBD1 (8 bases). This CDR3 is 13 amino acids long. Looked up from germline, CDR1 is SGHNT and CDR2 is YYREEE (reference sequence). The V end lost 0 bases, the J end lost 7 bases, and 11 bases lay between the germline ends. The CDR3 spells CASSLDRGGEQYF. Written as DNA, the CDR3 is TGTGCCAGCAGCTTGGACAGGGGGGGAGAGCAGTACTTC.

This clone was observed a single time. The chain carries TRBV2 and TRBJ2-7; D not resolved. Germline CDR1 and CDR2: SNHLY and FYNNEI. V lost 1 base and J 2 bases, leaving 6 bases between the germline ends. The CDR3 totals 13 residues. The CDR3 protein is CASSEGTPYEQYF. Written as DNA, the CDR3 is TGTGCCAGCAGTGAAGGGACGCCCTACGAGCAGTACTTC.

This clone was seen a handful of times. V and J are TRBV20-1 and TRBJ2-5, with D perhaps TRBD1 or TRBD2 (6 bases each). This CDR3 has 14 residues. Germline CDR1 is DFQATT and CDR2 is SNEGSKA (reference sequence). The V end was cut by 3 bases, the J end by 1 base, with 12 bases between. Written as DNA, the CDR3 is TGCAGTGCTAGTAGGTGGGGGGCCCAAGAGACCCAGTACTTC. Translation gives CSASRWGAQETQYF.

For the CDR3, the DNA is TGTGCCAGCAGCGAGACAGGGGGGTTTTACCAGCCCCAGCATTTT. Translating gives CASSETGGFYQPQHF. The chain joins TRBV6-2 or TRBV6-3 to TRBJ1-5; 9 bases match TRBD1. CDR1 MNHEY and CDR2 SVGEGT come from the germline V gene. The CDR3 length is 15 residues. Trimming cost V 6 bases and J 7 bases; bases outside gene matches: 10.

The chain recombines TRBV10-3 with TRBJ2-1; perhaps D is TRBD1 or TRBD2 (5 bases each). Germline-derived CDR1 and CDR2 are ENHRY and SYGVKD. V lost 4 bases to trimming and J lost 2 bases, with 12 bases between them. This CDR3 contains 15 residues. Here the CDR3 reads CAISGAEGPYNEQFF. CDR3 DNA sequence: TGTGCCATCAGTGGGGCCGAGGGGCCCTACAATGAGCAGTTCTTC.

The genes are TRBV7-2 and TRBJ2-1; D unresolved. The CDR3 is made up of 14 amino acids. V dropped 3 bases and J dropped 7 bases, with 13 bases sitting between them. Germline CDR1 SGHTA, CDR2 FQGNSA. This chain's CDR3 is CASSFLSRTNEQFF. CDR3 sequence (DNA): TGTGCCAGCAGCTTTCTTTCCCGGACGAATGAGCAGTTCTTC.